The 5 T cell receptor beta chains given below trace back to one sample, sequenced in a study of blood T cell repertoires in COVID-19. The method was immunoSEQ multiplex PCR; TCRdb's version includes in-frame clones alone and lacks a portion of them. The table lists about 170,000 clones, 79% of them singletons. Input material: PBMCs or T cells enriched from blood (not recorded which). The receptor source for this set is a woman in her 70s in a cohort exposed to, infected with or recovered from COVID-19 (not recorded which).

This rearrangement joins TRBV5-1 to TRBJ2-5; D is unresolved. The V gene lost 0 bases and the J gene lost 5 bases, with 5 bases spanning the gap. Germline CDR1 and CDR2: SGHRS and YFSETQ. This CDR3 has 12 amino acids. The CDR3 DNA reads as TGCGCCAGCAGCTTGGCGCGCGAGACCCAGTACTTC. Encoded protein: CASSLARETQYF.

Notes on this clone: One junction end disagrees with the germline gene, perhaps due to a read error. The CDR3: CASSQLGTRRAAQYF. CDR3 coding DNA: TGTGCTAGCAGCCAATTGGGGACTAGGAGGGCGGCCCAGTACTTC. This chain connects TRBV7-7 to TRBJ2-5; 8 bases line up with TRBD2. The germline V gene encodes CDR1 SSHAT and CDR2 FNYEAQ (reference sequence). There are 15 residues in the CDR3.

The chain recombines TRBV2 with TRBJ2-2, with 7 bases lining up with TRBD1. CDR3 length equals 13 residues. Germline V CDR1 and CDR2: SNHLY, FYNNEI. With V trimmed by 10 bases and J by 6 bases, 8 bases remained unmatched. The CDR3 DNA follows: TGTGCCACACGACAGGGTGTGTCCGGGGAGCTGTTTTTT. Amino acid sequence: CATRQGVSGELFF.

The chain recombines TRBV11-2 with TRBJ2-4; D remains unclear. The CDR3 extends over 13 amino acids. Per the germline V gene, CDR1 is SGHAT and CDR2 is FQNNGV. Trimming removed 6 bases at V and 6 bases at J, with 12 bases between. Here the CDR3 DNA reads TGTGCCAGCAGTACCCGACAAATAAACATTCAGTACTTC. Its protein product is CASSTRQINIQYF.

The chain recombines TRBV11-3 with TRBJ2-7; D gene uncertain. V shed 1 base and J shed 7 bases, with 11 bases lying between them. CDR1 SGHNT and CDR2 YENEEA come from the germline V gene. This CDR3 spans 13 amino acids. The CDR3 reads CASSLGPQREQYF. The CDR3 DNA sequence: TGTGCCAGCAGCTTAGGCCCACAAAGAGAGCAGTACTTC.